The entry that follows covers one T cell receptor (beta chain) sequence. The entry originates in a study of blood T cells in healthy people across ages. Alongside a J-beta primer mix, a sample-barcoded 5' primer served in a second PCR lasting about 7 to 12 cycles. TCRdb re-analysed the 5' RACE reads in MiXCR, keeping a single row per CDR3 protein. Among 850,000 to 1,000,000 distinct CDR3 sequences listed, 51% were seen once. The CDR3 contains 12 residues. Germline lookup yields CDR1 SGHVS and CDR2 FNYEAQ. This TCR derives from a woman aged 55-69 years in good health. The material sequenced was blood. The chain has TRBV7-6 and TRBJ2-5; D gene uncertain. The DNA end is a closer match to TRBJ2-7, so the J assignment may be wrong. CDR3 loop: CASSQVATEQYF. In nucleotides, the CDR3 is TGTGCCAGCAGCCAAGTCGCTACCGAGCAGTACTTC.